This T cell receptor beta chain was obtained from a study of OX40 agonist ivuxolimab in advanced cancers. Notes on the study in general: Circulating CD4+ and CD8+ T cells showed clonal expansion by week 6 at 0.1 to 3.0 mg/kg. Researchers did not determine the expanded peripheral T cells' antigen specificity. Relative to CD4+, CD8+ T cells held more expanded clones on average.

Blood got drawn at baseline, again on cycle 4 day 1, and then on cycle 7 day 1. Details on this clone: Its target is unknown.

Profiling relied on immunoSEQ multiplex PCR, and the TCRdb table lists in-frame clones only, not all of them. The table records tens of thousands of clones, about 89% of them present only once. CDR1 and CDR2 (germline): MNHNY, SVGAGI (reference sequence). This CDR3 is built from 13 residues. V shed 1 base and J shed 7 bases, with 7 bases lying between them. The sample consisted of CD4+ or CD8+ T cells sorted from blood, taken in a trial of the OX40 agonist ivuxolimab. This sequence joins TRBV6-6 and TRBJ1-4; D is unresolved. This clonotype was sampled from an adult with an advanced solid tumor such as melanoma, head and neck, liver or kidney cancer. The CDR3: CASSYWEGEKLFF. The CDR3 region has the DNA TGTGCCAGCAGTTACTGGGAAGGTGAAAAACTGTTTTTT.